The T cell receptor (beta chain) under discussion was sequenced for a study of blood T cells in healthy people across ages. For every donor, a draw yielded around 9.4 milliliters of peripheral blood. Germline assignment: CDR1 SSHAT and CDR2 FNYEAQ (reference sequence). The CDR3 consists of 17 residues. Remarks on this clonotype: A read error may produce the germline difference seen at one junction end.

The use of a sample-barcoded 5' primer and a J-beta primer mix characterized a second PCR of roughly 7 to 12 cycles. Each cDNA molecule received a tag from a template-switch adaptor that had 12 random nucleotides. All samples yielded 2.5 million or more CDR3-containing paired-end reads. A single record per CDR3 protein comes from TCRdb applying MiXCR to the 5' RACE reads. The data show hundreds of thousands of distinct CDR3 sequences, about 30% seen once. The source is a woman aged 80 or older in good health. The J gene is TRBJ1-5, the V gene TRBV7-7; D gene ambiguous. Sequencing was carried out using blood. CDR3 bases: TGTGCTAGCAGCCCGACCGGGTCCCCATCAACACCACAGCCCCAGCATTTT. Residues: CASSPTGSPSTPQPQHF.